What follows describes a single T cell receptor (beta chain). Its cognate antigen is unknown. This entry belongs to a study of identical twins. Whole-study results and caveats: Excess twin sharing in beta out-of-frame sequences was weaker. Conclusions were based on cross-sectional statistical analysis, without following the same donors.

Healthy Caucasians made up all donors. One entry per CDR3 protein results from TCRdb running MiXCR on the 5' RACE reads. The sample shows a few hundred thousand distinct CDR3 sequences, approximately 13% of them seen only once. Germline lookup yields CDR1 SGHRS and CDR2 YFSETQ. The CDR3 sequence is 14 residues long. Trimming removed 1 base at V and 8 bases at J, with 12 bases between. These data were also reused for a study on yellow fever vaccine responses in identical twins.

The material sequenced was CD8+ T cells sorted from blood. This TCR came from a woman aged 18-29 years in good health. The chain uses TRBV5-1 and TRBJ1-4; possibly TRBD1 for D (5 bases). This chain's CDR3 is CASSLLPGGEKLFF. CDR3 nucleotides: TGCGCCAGCAGCTTGTTGCCCGGGGGAGAAAAACTGTTTTTT.